Listed here are 23 T cell receptor beta chains from one sample, sequenced in a study of blood T cell repertoires in COVID-19. Assay: immunoSEQ multiplex PCR; the TCRdb copy retains only in-frame clones and omits some. The sample shows roughly 380,000 clones, about 90% of them seen only once. The sequenced sample was PBMCs or T cells enriched from blood (not recorded which). All receptors derive from a man under 40 who had recovered from COVID-19.

This chain connects TRBV15 to TRBJ1-2; TRBD1 is a possible D gene (5 bases). Germline V gene data show CDR1 as LNHNV and CDR2 as YYDKDF (reference sequence). The length of the CDR3 is 16 residues. V lost 0 bases, J lost 8 bases, and 19 bases lay in between. This chain's CDR3 is CATSRDQGGYFRGYTF. The CDR3 region has the DNA TGTGCCACCAGCAGAGATCAGGGAGGGTACTTTCGGGGCTACACCTTC.

V gene TRBV11-2 combines with J gene TRBJ1-6; 9 nucleotides agree with TRBD1. V lost 5 bases to trimming and J lost 4 bases; unmatched junction nucleotides: 3. CDR3 length equals 15 residues. CDR1 SGHAT and CDR2 FQNNGV come from the germline V gene. CDR3 in DNA: TGTGCCAGCAGCGAAGGGACAGGGTATAATTCACCCCTCCACTTT. It translates to CASSEGTGYNSPLHF.

The CDR3 DNA sequence: TGTGCCAGCAGCCCCCAAGCGGGACTCCCCTTAGCTAACTATGGCTACACCTTC. Translation: CASSPQAGLPLANYGYTF. This chain uses TRBV7-2 with TRBJ1-2, with D perhaps matching TRBD1 (5 bases). CDR3 size: 18 residues. CDR1 is SGHTA and CDR2 is FQGNSA in the germline V gene. V lost 5 bases, J lost 0 bases, and 22 bases lay in between. Drawing the rest from reference TRBV7-2 and TRBJ1-2, the complete variable domain is GAGVSQSPSNKVTEKGKDVELRCDPISGHTALYWYRQSLGQGLEFLIYFQGNSAPDKSGLPSDRFSAERTGGSVSTLTIQRTQQEDSAVYLCASSPQAGLPLANYGYTFGSGTRLTVV.

This chain links TRBV18 with TRBJ2-1; TRBD2 matches at 10 bases. Unmatched junction bases numbered 7, after V lost 6 bases and J lost 8 bases. Germline V gene lookup returns CDR1 KGHSH and CDR2 LQKENI. There are 14 residues in the CDR3. CDR3 bases: TGTGCCAGCTCTCCCAGGCTAGCGGGGGATGAGCAGTTCTTC. Protein: CASSPRLAGDEQFF. Full variable domain (outside the CDR3, taken from reference TRBV18 and TRBJ2-1): NAGVMQNPRHLVRRRGQEARLRCSPMKGHSHVYWYRQLPEEGLKFMVYLQKENIIDESGMPKERFSAEFPKEGPSILRIQQVVRGDSAAYFCASSPRLAGDEQFFGPGTRLTVL.

The CDR3 DNA follows: TGCGCCAGCAGCCCAGGACAGGGGGCAACAGATACGCAGTATTTT. Its translation: CASSPGQGATDTQYF. The chain has TRBV5-1 and TRBJ2-3; 11 positions match TRBD1. Germline-derived CDR1 and CDR2 are SGHRS and YFSETQ. The CDR3 contains 15 residues. V shed 4 bases and J 3 bases; nucleotides not matched to a gene: 4.

The chain carries TRBV12-3 or TRBV12-4 and TRBJ1-1; no clear D. The CDR3 runs to 11 residues. V gave up 5 bases and J gave up 10 bases, with 11 bases separating them. CDR3 residues: CASSSPTGAFF. CDR3 DNA: TGTGCCAGCAGTAGTCCCACGGGAGCTTTCTTT.

This sequence joins TRBV7-2 and TRBJ2-3, with TRBD2 identical over 10 bases. Germline loops: CDR1 SGHTA, CDR2 FQGNSA. V shed 5 bases and J 0 bases; nucleotides not matched to a gene: 5. This CDR3 has 16 residues. The CDR3 loop reads CASSHASGGSTDTQYF. DNA of the CDR3: TGTGCCAGCAGCCATGCTAGCGGGGGTAGCACAGATACGCAGTATTTT. Variable domain in full (rest from reference TRBV7-2 and TRBJ2-3): GAGVSQSPSNKVTEKGKDVELRCDPISGHTALYWYRQSLGQGLEFLIYFQGNSAPDKSGLPSDRFSAERTGGSVSTLTIQRTQQEDSAVYLCASSHASGGSTDTQYFGPGTRLTVL.

V is TRBV6-5 and J is TRBJ2-7, with D possibly matching TRBD1 (5 bases). This CDR3 has 13 residues. Trimming cost V 4 bases and J 2 bases, with 9 bases left between them. Germline CDR1 reads MNHEY; CDR2 reads SVGAGI. CDR3 residues: CASSLSGTYEQYF. The CDR3 DNA is TGTGCCAGCAGTTTGTCAGGGACCTACGAGCAGTACTTC.

The chain has TRBV6-6 and TRBJ1-5, with D perhaps TRBD1 (5 bases). CDR3 size: 12 residues. Germline V lookup: CDR1 MNHNY, CDR2 SVGAGI (reference sequence). Trimming pared 8 bases from V and 2 bases from J, leaving 7 bases between. CDR3 in DNA: TGTGCCAGCGGGGCTGGCAATCAGCCCCAGCATTTT. Encoded protein: CASGAGNQPQHF.

The rearrangement joins TRBV13 to TRBJ2-1; D might be TRBD1 (6 bases). V gave up 5 bases and J gave up 1 base, with 12 bases separating them. Germline loops: CDR1 PRHDT, CDR2 FYEKMQ (reference sequence). The CDR3 runs to 15 residues. The CDR3 sequence is CASSRIGGSYNEQFF. The CDR3 DNA follows: TGTGCCAGCAGCCGAATAGGGGGATCCTACAATGAGCAGTTCTTC.

J is TRBJ2-7 and V is TRBV3-1 (or the pseudogene TRBV3-2); 7 bases line up with TRBD1. CDR1 and CDR2 from the germline V gene are LGHDT and YNNKEL (reference sequence). The trim removed 0 bases at V and 4 bases at J, leaving 6 bases unmatched. This CDR3 comprises 15 residues. The CDR3: CASSQDLGTVYEQYF. The CDR3 region has the DNA TGTGCCAGCAGCCAAGATCTAGGGACAGTTTACGAGCAGTACTTC.

The chain recombines TRBV18 with TRBJ2-2; 7 positions match TRBD1. This CDR3 spans 14 amino acids. Per the germline V gene, CDR1 is KGHSH and CDR2 is LQKENI. V shed 8 bases, J shed 0 bases, and the junction held 3 bases outside the gene matches. CDR3 region: CASQGQPNTGELFF. CDR3 DNA: TGTGCCAGCCAGGGACAGCCGAACACCGGGGAGCTGTTTTTT.

The chain combines TRBV12-3 or TRBV12-4 with TRBJ1-2; TRBD1 might be the D (6 bases). The CDR3 has 13 amino acids. V gave up 6 bases and J gave up 4 bases, with 12 bases separating them. CDR3 sequence (DNA): TGTGCCAGCAGGCTCGGACAGACCTATGGCTACACCTTC. Translation: CASRLGQTYGYTF.

The V and J genes are TRBV6-1 and TRBJ1-1; D ambiguous. The germline V and J ends were trimmed by 1 base and 0 bases, with 6 bases remaining between them. The length of the CDR3 is 14 residues. Germline assignment: CDR1 MNHNS and CDR2 SASEGT. CDR3 sequence reads: CASSEGLLNTEAFF. CDR3 nucleotides: TGTGCCAGCAGTGAAGGACTCCTGAACACTGAAGCTTTCTTT.

This chain links TRBV29-1 with TRBJ1-2; 7 positions match TRBD1. The CDR3 length is 11 residues. Germline CDR1 is SQVTM and CDR2 is ANQGSEA. V trimming: 7 bases; J trimming: 5 bases; junction bases outside the gene matches: 4. The CDR3 protein is CSAATGYGYTF. In DNA, the CDR3 is TGCAGCGCCGCGACAGGGTATGGCTACACCTTC.

CDR3 in amino acids: CASSLTPGNREAFF. The DNA for the CDR3 is TGTGCCAGCAGCCTTACTCCAGGGAACCGTGAAGCTTTCTTT. The rearrangement links TRBV27 to TRBJ1-1; D is perhaps TRBD1 (5 bases). V shed 6 bases and J shed 7 bases, with 18 bases lying between them. CDR1 MNHEY and CDR2 SMNVEV come from the germline V gene (reference sequence). The CDR3 is 14 residues long.

Note on this clone: A much larger clone lies a single base off, so this may be a read error. The chain employs TRBV2 and TRBJ1-2; 8 bases fit TRBD1. Trimming took 8 bases from V and 8 from J; bases not matched to a gene: 4. CDR1 and CDR2 from the germline V gene are SNHLY and FYNNEI. This CDR3 spans 11 amino acids. The CDR3 region is CASWDRIGYTF. CDR3 coding DNA: TGTGCCAGCTGGGACAGGATCGGCTACACCTTC.

The rearrangement uses TRBV6-1 and TRBJ1-2; D is ambiguous. The CDR3 extends over 13 amino acids. V was pared by 3 bases and J by 3 bases, with 8 bases between. The germline CDR1 and CDR2 sequences are MNHNS and SASEGT. CDR3: CASSEQVDYGYTF. CDR3 coding DNA: TGTGCCAGCAGTGAGCAGGTTGACTATGGCTACACCTTC.

This sequence joins TRBV19 and TRBJ1-2; D not certain. Germline lookup yields CDR1 LNHDA and CDR2 SQIVND (reference sequence). This CDR3 comprises 14 residues. The germline V and J ends were trimmed by 4 bases and 2 bases, with 11 bases remaining between them. The CDR3 nucleotides are TGTGCCAGTAGTACCCCTCAGGTGAACTATGGCTACACCTTC. It codes for CASSTPQVNYGYTF.

As to this clone: In the same sample, other DNA sequences code for this CDR3. The chain recombines TRBV9 with TRBJ2-2; D gene ambiguous. The CDR3 covers 12 residues. Germline V gene lookup returns CDR1 SGDLS and CDR2 YYNGEE. Trimming shortened V by 7 bases and J by 4 bases, and 8 bases separated the two germline ends. The CDR3 here is CASSSGTGELFF. The CDR3 DNA reads TGTGCCAGCTCGTCCGGCACCGGGGAGCTGTTTTTT. Full variable domain (rest looked up from reference TRBV9 and TRBJ2-2): DSGVTQTPKHLITATGQRVTLRCSPRSGDLSVYWYQQSLDQGLQFLIQYYNGEERAKGNILERFSAQQFPDLHSELNLSSLELGDSALYFCASSSGTGELFFGEGSRLTVL.

Remarks on this clone: This sample also contains other DNA sequences that code for the same CDR3. The V call is TRBV5-1, the J call TRBJ1-1, with D uncertain. This CDR3 has 15 residues. The V end lost 0 bases, the J end lost 0 bases, and 9 bases lay between the germline ends. Germline V gives CDR1 SGHRS, CDR2 YFSETQ. DNA for the CDR3: TGCGCCAGCAGCTTGGGTACGGGGATGAACACTGAAGCTTTCTTT. Translation gives CASSLGTGMNTEAFF.

The V gene is TRBV10-1, the J gene TRBJ2-1; tentative D call: TRBD1 (5 bases). There are 12 residues in the CDR3. Germline V CDR1 and CDR2: WNHNN, SYGVQD (reference sequence). V lost 4 bases, J lost 6 bases, and 7 bases lay in between. CDR3 bases: TGCGCCAGCAGTGGGACAATCAATGAGCAGTTCTTC. Amino acids: CASSGTINEQFF.

As regards this clone: One junction end disagrees with the germline gene, perhaps due to a read error. V is TRBV5-1 and J is TRBJ1-5, with D perhaps TRBD1 (5 bases). Germline V gene sequence: CDR1 SGHRS, CDR2 YFSETQ. The CDR3 has 14 amino acids. The CDR3 sequence is CARSLGGVGQPQHF. CDR3 nucleotides: TGCGCCCGCAGCTTGGGGGGGGTGGGACAGCCCCAGCATTTT.